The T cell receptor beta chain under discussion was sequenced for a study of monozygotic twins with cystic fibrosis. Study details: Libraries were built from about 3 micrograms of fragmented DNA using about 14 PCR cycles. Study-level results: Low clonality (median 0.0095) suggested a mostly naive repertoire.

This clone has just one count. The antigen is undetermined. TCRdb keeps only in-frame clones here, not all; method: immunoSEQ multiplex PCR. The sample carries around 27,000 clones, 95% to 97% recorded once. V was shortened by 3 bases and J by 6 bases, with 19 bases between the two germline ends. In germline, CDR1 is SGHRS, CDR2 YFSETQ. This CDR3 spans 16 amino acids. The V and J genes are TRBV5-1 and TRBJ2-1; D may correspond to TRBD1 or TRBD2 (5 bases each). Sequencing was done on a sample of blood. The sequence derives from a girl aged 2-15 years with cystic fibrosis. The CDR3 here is CASSYRDSYTGNEQFF. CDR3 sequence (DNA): TGCGCCAGCAGCTACCGGGATTCCTACACAGGCAATGAGCAGTTCTTC.